This TCR beta chain was sequenced during a study of T cells after yellow fever vaccination. The CDR3 has 17 residues. Per germline, CDR1 DFQATT and CDR2 SNEGSKA (reference sequence). J lost 2 bases, V lost 3 bases, and 13 bases had no gene match. TCRdb used MiXCR to reprocess the 5' RACE reads, holding one entry per CDR3 protein. This sample has 99,000 or so distinct CDR3 sequences, with about 5.8% found just once. This clonotype was obtained from a man younger than 35 who received the YFV17D yellow fever vaccine. This specimen consisted of CD8+ T cells sorted from PBMCs, obtained 10 days after the yellow fever booster vaccination. The chain employs TRBV20-1 and TRBJ2-3; 8 bases align to TRBD2. CDR3 residues: CSARGPSRGGITDTQYF. CDR3 nucleotides: TGCAGTGCTAGGGGCCCCAGTCGGGGGGGCATCACAGATACGCAGTATTTT.